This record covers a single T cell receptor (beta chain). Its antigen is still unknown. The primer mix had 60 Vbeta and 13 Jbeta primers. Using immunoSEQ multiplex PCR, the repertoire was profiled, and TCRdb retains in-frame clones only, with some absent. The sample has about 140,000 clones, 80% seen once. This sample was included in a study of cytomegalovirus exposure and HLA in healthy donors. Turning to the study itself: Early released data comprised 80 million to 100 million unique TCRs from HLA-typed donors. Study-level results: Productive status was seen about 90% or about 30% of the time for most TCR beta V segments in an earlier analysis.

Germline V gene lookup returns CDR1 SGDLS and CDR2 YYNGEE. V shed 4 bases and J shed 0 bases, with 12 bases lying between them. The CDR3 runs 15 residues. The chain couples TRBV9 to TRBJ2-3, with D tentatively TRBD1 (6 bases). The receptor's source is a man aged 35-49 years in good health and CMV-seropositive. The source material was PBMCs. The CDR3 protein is CASSTLDSSTDTQYF. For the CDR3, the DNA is TGTGCCAGCAGCACCCTGGACAGTAGCACAGATACGCAGTATTTT.